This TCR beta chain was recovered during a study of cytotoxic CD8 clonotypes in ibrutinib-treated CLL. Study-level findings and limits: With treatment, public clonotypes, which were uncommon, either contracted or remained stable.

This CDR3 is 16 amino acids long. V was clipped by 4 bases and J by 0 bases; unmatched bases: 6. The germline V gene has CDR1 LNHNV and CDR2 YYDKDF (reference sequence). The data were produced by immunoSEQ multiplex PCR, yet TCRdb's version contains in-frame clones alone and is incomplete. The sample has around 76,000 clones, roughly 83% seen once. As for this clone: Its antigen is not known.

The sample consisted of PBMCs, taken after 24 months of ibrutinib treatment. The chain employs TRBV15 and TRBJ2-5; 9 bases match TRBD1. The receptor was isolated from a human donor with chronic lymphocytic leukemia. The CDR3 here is CATSTVGTGNQETQYF. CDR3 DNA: TGTGCCACCAGCACGGTAGGGACAGGGAACCAAGAGACCCAGTACTTC.